This T cell receptor beta chain is from a study of T cell changes during pregnancy in multiple sclerosis. Profiling relied on immunoSEQ multiplex PCR, and the TCRdb table lists in-frame clones only, not all of them. The sample holds some 59,000 clones; roughly nine tenths are singletons and the top ten take under 3%. The CDR3 runs 14 residues. CDR1 GTSNPN and CDR2 SVGIG come from the germline V gene (reference sequence). V lost 3 bases and J lost 4; bases outside the gene matches: 5. This clonotype was sampled from a female donor with multiple sclerosis, enrolled in a pregnancy study. The rearrangement links TRBV30 to TRBJ1-5; 8 bases are shared with TRBD1. The sequencing used peripheral blood, collected in the first trimester of pregnancy. The CDR3 region is CAWRETGGNQPQHF. CDR3 DNA sequence: TGTGCCTGGAGAGAAACAGGGGGGAATCAGCCCCAGCATTTT.